These T cell receptor beta chains were read from a single sample in a study of cytomegalovirus exposure and HLA in healthy donors. Only in-frame clones appear in the TCRdb table, and some are missing; sequencing was by immunoSEQ multiplex PCR. The profile shows 110,000 to 150,000 clones, about 79% of them singletons. Material: PBMCs. Every receptor here comes from a man between 40 and 49 years old in good health and CMV-seropositive. CDR3s include the opening cysteine and the closing phenylalanine or tryptophan. A D gene is named only where the DNA matches it firmly. The size entry is marked missing in some rows and otherwise reads once, few, many or a size class.

>.|TRBV19|TRBJ2-1|.
TGTGCCAGTAGTTTACCAGGGGGGAATGAGCAGTTCTTC
CASSLPGGNEQFF
>.|TRBV15|TRBJ2-7|.
TGTGCCACCAGCAGAGATGACCCAGGAAGGGGTTCTTCCTACGAGCAGTACTTC
CATSRDDPGRGSSYEQYF
>.|TRBV4-1|TRBJ2-1|.
TGCGCCAGCAGCCCCTTCCATTACAAAGGGGGATATGAGCAGTTCTTC
CASSPFHYKGGYEQFF
>.|TRBV9|TRBJ2-3|TRBD2
TGTGCCAGCAGCCGGCCGGGAGGTAGCACAGATACGCAGTATTTT
CASSRPGGSTDTQYF
>.|TRBV5-5|TRBJ2-7|.
TGTGCCAGCAGCTTGGTGCCAGGGGGGTCCGAGCAGTACTTC
CASSLVPGGSEQYF
>once|TRBV5-4|TRBJ1-3|.
TGTGCCAGCAGCTTAGAGTCTGGAAACACCATATATTTT
CASSLESGNTIYF
>once|TRBV7-2|TRBJ2-7|TRBD2
TGTGCCAGCAGCCCGGGGACTAGCCGACGCGGGCAGTACTTC
CASSPGTSRRGQYF
>.|TRBV11-3|TRBJ1-1|.
TGTGCCAGCAGCCGGGACACCTTTGAAGCTTTCTTT
CASSRDTFEAFF
>.|TRBV2|TRBJ2-5|TRBD1
TGTGCCAGCAGAAGGACAGGGAGGGAGACCCAGTACTTC
CASRRTGRETQYF
>.|TRBV6-5|TRBJ2-2|.
TGTGCCAGCTCCACGGACACTGACACCGGGGAGCTGTTTTTT
CASSTDTDTGELFF
>.|TRBV7-6|TRBJ2-2|.
TGTGCCAGCAGTCTTATAAACACCGGGGAGCTGTTTTTT
CASSLINTGELFF
>.|TRBV6-6|TRBJ1-2|TRBD1
TGTGCCAGCAGTACCTCAGACAGGGGGCCAAGCTACACCTTC
CASSTSDRGPSYTF
>once|TRBV6-5|TRBJ2-2|.
TGTGCCAGCAGACTCCCCTACACCGGGGAGCTGTTTTTT
CASRLPYTGELFF
>.|TRBV27|TRBJ2-7|.
TGTGCCAGCAGATCTCTCGCAGGGGAGGAGCAGTACTTC
CASRSLAGEEQYF
>.|TRBV7-2|TRBJ1-2|.
TGTGCCAGCAGCAGAGATGGGGGGTACACCTTC
CASSRDGGYTF
>.|TRBV29-1|TRBJ2-5|TRBD2
TGCAGCGTAGCGGGGGGCCAAGAGACCCAGTACTTC
CSVAGGQETQYF
>once|TRBV9|TRBJ1-1|TRBD1
TGTGCCAGCAGCGACCCGGGACAGGGGAAGCCGAGTGAAGCTTTCTTT
CASSDPGQGKPSEAFF
>.|TRBV6-9|TRBJ2-7|.
TGTGCCAGCACTAGATCCGAGCAGTACTTC
CASTRSEQYF
>.|TRBV2|TRBJ2-7|TRBD2
TGTGCCAGCAGGGAGGGACTAGCCCGTTCTCTTTACGAGCAGTACTTC
CASREGLARSLYEQYF
>.|TRBV4-1|TRBJ1-3|TRBD1
TGCGCCAGCAGCCAAGGACAGGGAAATGGAAACACCATATATTTT
CASSQGQGNGNTIYF
>.|TRBV7-9|TRBJ1-1|.
TGTGCCAGCAGCTTAGTCGCCCCGGGGACTGAAGCTTTCTTT
CASSLVAPGTEAFF
>once|TRBV10-1|TRBJ1-1|.
TGCGCCAGCAGTGTGGGGCTTCGTGGGTACACTGAAGCTTTCTTT
CASSVGLRGYTEAFF
>.|TRBV18|TRBJ2-5|.
TGTGCCAGCTCGCGAGGGGGACAAGAGACCCAGTACTTC
CASSRGGQETQYF
>.|TRBV30|TRBJ1-1|.
TGTGCCTGGAGTGTACAGGTACCGAACACTGAAGCTTTCTTT
CAWSVQVPNTEAFF
>.|TRBV18|TRBJ2-7|.
TGTGCCAGCTCACCTTCACAGGACTCCTACGAGCAGTACTTC
CASSPSQDSYEQYF
>.|TRBV29-1|TRBJ1-1|.
TGCAGCGTTCGCGTTACAGGAGCCGATGAAGCCTTCTTT
CSVRVTGADEAFF
>.|TRBV18|TRBJ1-2|.
TGTGCCAGCTCACCCGCGGGGGCGAATGGCTACACCTTC
CASSPAGANGYTF
>.|TRBV2|TRBJ1-5|TRBD1
TGTGCCAGCAGTGAAACGGGGGACAGGCTGGGGCAGCCCCAGCATTTT
CASSETGDRLGQPQHF
>.|TRBV6-1|TRBJ2-3|TRBD1
TGTGCCAGCAGCTTCGGGACAGGGTGGACAGATACGCAGTATTTT
CASSFGTGWTDTQYF
>.|TRBV5-1|TRBJ2-1|TRBD2
TGCGCCAGCAGCTATAGCGGGGGCTCCAACAATGAGCAGTTCTTC
CASSYSGGSNNEQFF
>.|TRBV2|TRBJ1-1|.
TGTGCCAGCATAACCGGGTCAACAACGGGAGCTTTCTTT
CASITGSTTGAFF
>.|TRBV18|TRBJ2-7|.
TGTGCCAGCTCACCACCGTCCAGGGTATCATACGAGCAGTACTTC
CASSPPSRVSYEQYF
>once|TRBV18|TRBJ1-1|TRBD1
TGTGCCAGCTCACACAGGGGCGGTGAAGCTTTCTTT
CASSHRGGEAFF
>.|TRBV2|TRBJ2-1|.
TGTGCCAGCAGTATTCGACAGGACCCGTTCTTC
CASSIRQDPFF
>.|TRBV6-5|TRBJ1-2|.
TGTGCCAGCAGTCCTGACATGGCCTATGGCTACACCTTC
CASSPDMAYGYTF
>.|TRBV4-1|TRBJ1-2|.
TGCGCCAGCAGCCAAGATGTGATAGCTGGCTACACCTTC
CASSQDVIAGYTF
>.|TRBV2|TRBJ1-1|.
TGTGCCAGTGGTGGGCGGGGCAACACTGAAGCTTTCTTT
CASGGRGNTEAFF
>.|TRBV5-1|TRBJ1-2|.
TGCGCCAGCAGCATTATACCCCAGGAACTCTATGGCTACACCTTC
CASSIIPQELYGYTF
>.|TRBV27|TRBJ2-7|.
TGTGCCAGCAGGAGTTTATTGGGGAGCTCCTACGAGCAGTACTTC
CASRSLLGSSYEQYF
>.|TRBV6-1|TRBJ2-7|.
TGTGCCAGCAGAGGACAGTTCCTAGGCTACGAGCAGTACTTC
CASRGQFLGYEQYF
>.|TRBV7-8|TRBJ1-1|.
TGTGCCAGCAGCTTATCAGGTGTCGCTGAAGCTTTCTTT
CASSLSGVAEAFF
>.|TRBV9|TRBJ1-1|.
TGTGCCAGCAGCGTAGGGTCTGGGGGCGGCACTGAAGCTTTCTTT
CASSVGSGGGTEAFF
>.|TRBV7-9|TRBJ2-5|.
TGTTCCAGCAGCTTAAGGGGGTCGGGAGAGACCCAGTACTTC
CSSSLRGSGETQYF
>.|TRBV9|TRBJ1-4|TRBD1
TGTGCCAGCAGCCCTGGGGGCACAGGGGTTTGGGAAAAACTGTTTTTT
CASSPGGTGVWEKLFF
>.|TRBV7-8|TRBJ2-1|TRBD2
TGTGCCAGCAGCTTAAGCCGCCCGACGGGGGGGTCGAATGAGCAGTTCTTC
CASSLSRPTGGSNEQFF
>.|TRBV29-1|TRBJ1-1|.
TGCAGCCCCCACGGGGAGTTCACTGAAGCTTTCTTT
CSPHGEFTEAFF